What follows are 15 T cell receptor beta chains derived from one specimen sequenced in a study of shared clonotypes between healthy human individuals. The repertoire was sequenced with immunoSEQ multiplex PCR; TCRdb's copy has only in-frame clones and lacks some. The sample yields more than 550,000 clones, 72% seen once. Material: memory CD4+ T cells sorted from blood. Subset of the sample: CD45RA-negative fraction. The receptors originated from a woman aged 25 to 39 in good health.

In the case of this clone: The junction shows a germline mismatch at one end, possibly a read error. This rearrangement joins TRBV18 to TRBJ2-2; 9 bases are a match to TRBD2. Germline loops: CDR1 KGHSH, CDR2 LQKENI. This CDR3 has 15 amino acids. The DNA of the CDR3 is TGTGCCAGCTCCCCACGGACTAGCGTTACCGGGGAGCTGTTTTTT. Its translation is CASSPRTSVTGELFF.

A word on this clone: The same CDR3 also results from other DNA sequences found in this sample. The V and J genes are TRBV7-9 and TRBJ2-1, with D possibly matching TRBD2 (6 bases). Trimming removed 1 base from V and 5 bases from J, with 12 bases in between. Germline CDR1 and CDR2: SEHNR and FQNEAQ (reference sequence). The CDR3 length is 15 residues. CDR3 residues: CASSLGGTANNEQFF. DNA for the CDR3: TGTGCCAGCAGCTTAGGCGGGACGGCTAACAATGAGCAGTTCTTC.

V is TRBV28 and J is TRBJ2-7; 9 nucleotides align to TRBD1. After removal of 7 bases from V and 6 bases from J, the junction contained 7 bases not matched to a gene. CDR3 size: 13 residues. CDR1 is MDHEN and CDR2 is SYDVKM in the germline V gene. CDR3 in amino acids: CASKPGQGGEQYF. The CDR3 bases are TGTGCCAGCAAACCGGGACAGGGAGGCGAGCAGTACTTC.

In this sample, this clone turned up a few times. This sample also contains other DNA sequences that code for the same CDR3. CDR3 region: CSAGITDTQYF. CDR3 DNA sequence: TGCAGTGCCGGGATTACAGATACGCAGTATTTT. V usage is TRBV20-1 and J usage is TRBJ2-3, with D possibly TRBD2 on 5 matching bases. The V gene lost 6 bases and the J gene lost 3 bases, with 7 bases spanning the gap. Germline V CDR1 and CDR2: DFQATT, SNEGSKA (reference sequence). CDR3 length: 11 amino acids.

The CDR3 sequence is CAISDRSEQFF. CDR3 bases: TGTGCCATCAGTGACCGAAGTGAGCAGTTCTTC. The rearrangement links TRBV10-3 to TRBJ2-1; D gene ambiguous. CDR1 ENHRY and CDR2 SYGVKD come from the germline V gene. This CDR3 spans 11 amino acids. Trimming cost V 3 bases and J 9 bases, with 6 bases left between them.

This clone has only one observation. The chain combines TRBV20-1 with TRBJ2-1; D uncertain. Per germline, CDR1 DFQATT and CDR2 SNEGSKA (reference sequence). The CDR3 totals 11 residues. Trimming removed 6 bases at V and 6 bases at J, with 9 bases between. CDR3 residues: CSAEVINEQFF. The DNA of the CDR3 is TGCAGTGCAGAAGTAATCAATGAGCAGTTCTTC.

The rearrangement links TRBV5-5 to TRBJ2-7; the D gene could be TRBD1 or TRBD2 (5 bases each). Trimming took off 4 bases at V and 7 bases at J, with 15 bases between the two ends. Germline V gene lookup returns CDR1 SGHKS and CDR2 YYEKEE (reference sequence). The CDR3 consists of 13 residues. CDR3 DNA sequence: TGTGCCAGCAGCCCAGGGCCCCCGGGAGAGCAGTACTTC. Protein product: CASSPGPPGEQYF.

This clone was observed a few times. The CDR3 region is CASMTDLNTEAFF. For the CDR3, the DNA is TGCGCCAGCATGACGGATTTGAACACTGAAGCTTTCTTT. The chain uses TRBV5-1 and TRBJ1-1, with D hard to call. Germline V gene lookup returns CDR1 SGHRS and CDR2 YFSETQ. This CDR3 is 13 amino acids long. V lost 6 bases, J lost 0 bases, and 9 bases lay in between.

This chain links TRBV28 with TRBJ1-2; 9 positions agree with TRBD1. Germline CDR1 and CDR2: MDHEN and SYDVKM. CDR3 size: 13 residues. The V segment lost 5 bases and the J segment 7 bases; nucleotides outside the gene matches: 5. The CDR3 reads CASSDRDRAGYTF. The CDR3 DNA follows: TGTGCCAGCAGTGACCGGGACAGGGCTGGCTACACCTTC.

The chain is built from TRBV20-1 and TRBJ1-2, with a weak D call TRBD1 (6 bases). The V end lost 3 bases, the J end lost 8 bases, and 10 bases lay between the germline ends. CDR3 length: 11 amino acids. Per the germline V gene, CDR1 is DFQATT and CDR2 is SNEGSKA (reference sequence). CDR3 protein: CSASKGGGYTF. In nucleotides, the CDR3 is TGCAGTGCTAGCAAGGGGGGAGGCTACACCTTC.

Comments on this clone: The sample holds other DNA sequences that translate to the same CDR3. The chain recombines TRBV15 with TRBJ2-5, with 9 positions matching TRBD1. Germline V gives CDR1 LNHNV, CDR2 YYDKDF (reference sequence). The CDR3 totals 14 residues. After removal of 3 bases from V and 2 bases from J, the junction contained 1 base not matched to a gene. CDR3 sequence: CATSRDRGQETQYF. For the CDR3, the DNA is TGTGCCACCAGCAGGGACAGGGGACAAGAGACCCAGTACTTC.

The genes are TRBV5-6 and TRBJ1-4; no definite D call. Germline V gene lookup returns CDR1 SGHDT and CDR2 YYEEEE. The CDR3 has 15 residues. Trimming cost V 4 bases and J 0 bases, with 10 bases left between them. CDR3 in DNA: TGTGCCAGCAGCGGACTGGATGCAACTAATGAAAAACTGTTTTTT. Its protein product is CASSGLDATNEKLFF.

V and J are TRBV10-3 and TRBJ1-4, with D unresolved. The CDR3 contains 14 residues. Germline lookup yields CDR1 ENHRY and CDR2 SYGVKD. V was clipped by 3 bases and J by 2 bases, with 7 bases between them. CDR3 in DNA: TGTGCCATCAGTGATGGGCAGACTAATGAAAAACTGTTTTTT. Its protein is CAISDGQTNEKLFF.

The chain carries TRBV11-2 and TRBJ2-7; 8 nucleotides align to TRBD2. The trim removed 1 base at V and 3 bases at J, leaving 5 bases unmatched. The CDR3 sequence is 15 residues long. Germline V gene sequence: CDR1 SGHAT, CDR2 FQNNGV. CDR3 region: CASSLGSGIFYEQYF. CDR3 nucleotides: TGTGCCAGCAGCTTAGGTAGCGGGATCTTCTACGAGCAGTACTTC.

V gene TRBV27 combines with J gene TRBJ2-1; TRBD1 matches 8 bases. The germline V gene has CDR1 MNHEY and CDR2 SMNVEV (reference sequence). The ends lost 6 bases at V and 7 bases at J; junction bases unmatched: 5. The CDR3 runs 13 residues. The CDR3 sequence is CASSRGPRNEQFF. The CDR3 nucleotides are TGTGCCAGCAGCAGGGGGCCTCGGAATGAGCAGTTCTTC.